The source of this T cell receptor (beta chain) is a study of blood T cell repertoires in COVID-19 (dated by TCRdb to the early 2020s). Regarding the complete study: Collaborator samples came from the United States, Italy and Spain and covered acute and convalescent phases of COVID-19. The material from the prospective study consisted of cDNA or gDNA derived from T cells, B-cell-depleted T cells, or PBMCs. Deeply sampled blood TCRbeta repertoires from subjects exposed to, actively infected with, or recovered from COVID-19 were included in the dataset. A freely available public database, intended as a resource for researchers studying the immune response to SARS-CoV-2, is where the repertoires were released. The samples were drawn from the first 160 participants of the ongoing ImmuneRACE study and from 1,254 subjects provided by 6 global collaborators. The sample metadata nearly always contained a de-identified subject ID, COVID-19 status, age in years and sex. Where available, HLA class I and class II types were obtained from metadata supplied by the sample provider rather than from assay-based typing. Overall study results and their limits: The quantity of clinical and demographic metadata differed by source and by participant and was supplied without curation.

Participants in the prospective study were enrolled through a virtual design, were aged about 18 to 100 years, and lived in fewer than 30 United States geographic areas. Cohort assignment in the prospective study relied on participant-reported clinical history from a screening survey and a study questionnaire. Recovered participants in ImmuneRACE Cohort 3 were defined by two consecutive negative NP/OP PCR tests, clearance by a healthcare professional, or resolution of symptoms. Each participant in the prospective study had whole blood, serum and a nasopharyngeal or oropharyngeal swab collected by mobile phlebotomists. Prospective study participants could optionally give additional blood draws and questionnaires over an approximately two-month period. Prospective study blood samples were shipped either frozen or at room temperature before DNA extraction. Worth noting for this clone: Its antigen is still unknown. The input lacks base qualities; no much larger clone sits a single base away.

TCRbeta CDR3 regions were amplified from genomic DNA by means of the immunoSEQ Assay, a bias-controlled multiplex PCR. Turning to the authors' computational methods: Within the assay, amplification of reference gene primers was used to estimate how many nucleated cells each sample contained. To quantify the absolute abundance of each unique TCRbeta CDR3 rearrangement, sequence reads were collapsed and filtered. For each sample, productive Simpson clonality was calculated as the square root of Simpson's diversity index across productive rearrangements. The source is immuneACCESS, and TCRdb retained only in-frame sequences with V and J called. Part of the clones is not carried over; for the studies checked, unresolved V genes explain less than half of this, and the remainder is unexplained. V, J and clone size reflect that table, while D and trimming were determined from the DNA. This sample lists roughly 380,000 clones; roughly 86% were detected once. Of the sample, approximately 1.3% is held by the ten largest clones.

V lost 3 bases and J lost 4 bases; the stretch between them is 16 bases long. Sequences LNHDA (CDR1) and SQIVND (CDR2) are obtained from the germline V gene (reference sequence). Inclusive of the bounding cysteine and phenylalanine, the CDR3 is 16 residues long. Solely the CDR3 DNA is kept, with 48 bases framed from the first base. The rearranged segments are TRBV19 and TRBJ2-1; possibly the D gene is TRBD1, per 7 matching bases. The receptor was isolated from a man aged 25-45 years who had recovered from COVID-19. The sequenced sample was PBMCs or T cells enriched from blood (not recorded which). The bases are TGTGCCAGTAGTATTCGGGGCAGGGGGAGGTACAATGAGCAGTTCTTC. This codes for CASSIRGRGRYNEQFF. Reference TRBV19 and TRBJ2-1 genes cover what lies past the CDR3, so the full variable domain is DGGITQSPKYLFRKEGQNVTLSCEQNLNHDAMYWYRQDPGQGLRLIYYSQIVNDFQKGDIAEGYSVSREKKESFPLTVTSAQKNPTAFYLCASSIRGRGRYNEQFFGPGTRLTVL.